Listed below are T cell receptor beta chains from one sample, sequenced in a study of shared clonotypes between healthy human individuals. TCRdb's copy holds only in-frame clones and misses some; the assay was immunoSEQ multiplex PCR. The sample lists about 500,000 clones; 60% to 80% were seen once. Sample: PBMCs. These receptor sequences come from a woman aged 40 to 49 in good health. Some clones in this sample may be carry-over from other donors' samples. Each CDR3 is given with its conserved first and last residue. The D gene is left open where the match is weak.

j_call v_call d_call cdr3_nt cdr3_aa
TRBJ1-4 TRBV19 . TGTGCCAGTAGTATAGTTCTTCGACAGGATCTGTTTTTT CASSIVLRQDLFF
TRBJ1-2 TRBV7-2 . TGTGCCAGCAGCTTAGAGGCTATGGATACTAACTATGGCTACACCTTC CASSLEAMDTNYGYTF
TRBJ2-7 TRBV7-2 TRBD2 TGTGCCAGCAGCCCCCGGGGAGGGCCCGGCGAGCAGTACTTC CASSPRGGPGEQYF
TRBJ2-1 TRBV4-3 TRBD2 TGCGCCAGCAGCCGGGGACTAGCGGGACCCTACAATGAGCAGTTCTTC CASSRGLAGPYNEQFF
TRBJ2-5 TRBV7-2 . TGTGCCAGCAGCTCTAGACTCAGGGGAGGGGAGACCCAGTACTTC CASSSRLRGGETQYF
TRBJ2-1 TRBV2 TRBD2 TGTGCCAGCAGTGAATGGAAGGGGACTAGCGGGGGCAATGAGCAGTTCTTC CASSEWKGTSGGNEQFF
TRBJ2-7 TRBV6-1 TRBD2 TGTGCCAGCAGCCTGCTCGATAGCGGGAACAGAGTGCAGTACTTC CASSLLDSGNRVQYF
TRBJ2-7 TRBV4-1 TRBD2 TGCGCCAGCAGCCAAGATAAAGGACTAGCAGGCGAGCAGTACTTC CASSQDKGLAGEQYF
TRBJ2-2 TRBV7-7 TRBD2 TGTGCTAGCAGCTTAGGGACTAGCGTCCCCGGGGAGCTGTTTTTT CASSLGTSVPGELFF
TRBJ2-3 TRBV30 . TGTGCCTGGGGGGCTTCAGATACGCAGTATTTT CAWGASDTQYF
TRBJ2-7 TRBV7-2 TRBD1 TGTGCCAGCAGCCCACCGGGACAGGGGCCCTACGAGCAGTACTTC CASSPPGQGPYEQYF
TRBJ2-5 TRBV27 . TGTGCCAGCAGGTTCCGGGTGAAAGAGACCCAGTACTTC CASRFRVKETQYF
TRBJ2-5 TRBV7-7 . TGTGCCAGCAGCTTAAGGGGAGAGACCCAGTACTTC CASSLRGETQYF
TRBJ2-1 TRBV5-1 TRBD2 TGCGCCAGCAGTCAATACCCACCGGGAGGATCGGGTGGTGAGCAGTTCTTC CASSQYPPGGSGGEQFF